This section outlines one T cell receptor (beta chain) sequence together with its context. Antigen specificity is unknown. The germline gives CDR1 SGHTA, CDR2 FQGNSA. The CDR3 runs to 16 residues. This specimen comes from a study of T cells expressing NK-cell markers. Study-wide context: Seven HCMV-seropositive donors and one seronegative donor made up the eight sequenced donors.

Whole-study results and caveats: Expanded NKG2C+ T cell clones had unclear HCMV specificity.

TCRdb reprocessed the 5' RACE reads and stores each CDR3 protein as one record, lacking DNA. Recorded for this sample: approximately 380,000 distinct CDR3 sequences. J is TRBJ2-1 and V is TRBV7-2; TCRdb names TRBD2, which stays unverified in the absence of DNA. This TCR was sampled from a man between 18 and 69 years old in good health. Sequenced input: blood T cells: a sorted CD56 or NKG2C T cell subset, CD4+ or CD8+ T cells, or bulk PBMC T cells (not recorded which). CDR3 protein: CASSPWGLAEKGEQFF.